A single sample gave rise to the 26 T cell receptor beta chains below, sequenced in a study of cytomegalovirus exposure and HLA in healthy donors. 60 Vbeta and 13 Jbeta primers were used in PCR. Sequenced by immunoSEQ multiplex PCR; TCRdb stores in-frame clones only, minus some. In all, the sample yields about 190,000 clones. The sample comprised PBMCs. The receptors were gathered from a man aged 25 to 40 in good health and CMV-seronegative.

The chain couples TRBV27 to TRBJ1-2; 9 bases fit TRBD1. V was pared by 4 bases and J by 8 bases, with 11 bases of the junction left unmatched. Germline CDR1 reads MNHEY; CDR2 reads SMNVEV (reference sequence). This CDR3 comprises 15 residues. The CDR3 loop reads CASSSSPGQGKGYTF. The CDR3 bases are TGTGCCAGCAGTTCGTCCCCCGGACAGGGGAAAGGCTACACCTTC.

This chain uses TRBV2 with TRBJ1-3, with D hard to call. Germline V gene sequence: CDR1 SNHLY, CDR2 FYNNEI. This CDR3 is built from 17 residues. Trimming took off 0 bases at V and 2 bases at J, with 14 bases between the two ends. The CDR3 protein is CASSEARVRMAGNTIYF. The CDR3 coding sequence is TGTGCCAGCAGTGAAGCGAGGGTGAGGATGGCTGGAAACACCATATATTTT.

The genes are TRBV30 and TRBJ1-2; D gene unclear. Trimming pared 0 bases from V and 14 bases from J, leaving 13 bases between. CDR1 GTSNPN and CDR2 SVGIG come from the germline V gene (reference sequence). The CDR3 loop spans 11 amino acids. CDR3 coding DNA: TGTGCCTGGAGTGTCTCGAGGGTCAGAACCTTC. The encoded protein is CAWSVSRVRTF.

This chain uses TRBV10-1 with TRBJ2-3; D is possibly TRBD1 (5 bases). Trimming removed 6 bases from V and 7 bases from J, with 14 bases in between. The CDR3 is 13 residues long. The germline V gene encodes CDR1 WNHNN and CDR2 SYGVQD (reference sequence). The CDR3 loop is CASSNNQGNTQYF. The CDR3 DNA follows: TGCGCCAGCAGCAACAACCAGGGAAATACGCAGTATTTT.

The chain has TRBV29-1 and TRBJ1-1; 7 bases are a match to TRBD1. In germline, CDR1 is SQVTM, CDR2 ANQGSEA. The CDR3 loop spans 14 amino acids. J was trimmed by 5 bases and V by 2 bases; bases with no gene match: 8. The CDR3, as DNA: TGCAGCGTTGAAAACGACAGGGAATGGACTGAAGCTTTCTTT. It specifies CSVENDREWTEAFF.

The chain links TRBV7-2 to TRBJ2-7, with TRBD1 identical over 7 bases. The germline CDR1 and CDR2 sequences are SGHTA and FQGNSA. This CDR3 is built from 13 residues. Unmatched junction bases numbered 6, after V lost 4 bases and J lost 6 bases. The chain's CDR3 is CASSSKTGSEQYF. CDR3 DNA: TGTGCCAGCAGCTCCAAGACAGGGTCCGAGCAGTACTTC.

The chain combines TRBV7-9 with TRBJ2-7; 7 nucleotides match TRBD1. The CDR3 is 15 residues long. Per germline, CDR1 SEHNR and CDR2 FQNEAQ (reference sequence). The J segment lost 2 bases and the V segment lost 5 bases, leaving 9 bases of the junction unmatched. The CDR3 nucleotides read TGTGCCAGCAGCCGTGAGACAGGGACACCCTACGAGCAGTACTTC. Translating gives CASSRETGTPYEQYF.

V and J are TRBV7-2 and TRBJ2-3, with 7 bases fitting TRBD1. The CDR3 has 13 amino acids. CDR1 and CDR2 from the germline V gene are SGHTA and FQGNSA. V was clipped by 3 bases and J by 5 bases; unmatched bases: 2. Here the CDR3 reads CASSFNRGDTQYF. The CDR3 DNA follows: TGTGCCAGCAGCTTTAACAGGGGAGATACGCAGTATTTT.

The chain has TRBV10-1 and TRBJ2-2; D remains ambiguous. The CDR3 length is 14 residues. CDR1 WNHNN and CDR2 SYGVQD come from the germline V gene (reference sequence). V was pared by 6 bases and J by 4 bases, with 12 bases between. The CDR3 here is CASSQFFLTGELFF. The CDR3 DNA reads TGCGCCAGCAGCCAGTTCTTCCTCACCGGGGAGCTGTTTTTT.

The chain employs TRBV5-1 and TRBJ2-5; 11 positions agree with TRBD1. The CDR3 covers 15 residues. Trimming took 6 bases from V and 1 from J; bases not matched to a gene: 5. The germline V gene has CDR1 SGHRS and CDR2 YFSETQ. The CDR3 DNA is TGCGCCAGCATGCCGGGACAGGGGGTCCAAGAGACCCAGTACTTC. It is translated as CASMPGQGVQETQYF.

The chain has TRBV7-9 and TRBJ1-5; D ambiguous. Trimming stripped 7 bases from V and 6 bases from J, with 16 bases between. CDR3 size: 14 residues. Looked up from germline, CDR1 is SEHNR and CDR2 is FQNEAQ (reference sequence). CDR3 protein: CASMSDGASQPQHF. DNA for the CDR3: TGTGCCAGCATGAGCGACGGCGCATCTCAGCCCCAGCATTTT.

V is TRBV29-1 and J is TRBJ1-3; D is undetermined. Germline CDR1 SQVTM, CDR2 ANQGSEA. V was clipped by 0 bases and J by 5 bases, with 8 bases between them. The CDR3 contains 13 residues. CDR3 sequence reads: CSVEEGGRNTIYF. The CDR3 nucleotides read TGCAGCGTTGAAGAGGGAGGGAGAAACACCATATATTTT.

This chain uses TRBV19 with TRBJ2-2; D gene unclear. The CDR3 totals 16 residues. V lost 4 bases to trimming and J lost 5 bases, with 17 bases between them. The germline gives CDR1 LNHDA, CDR2 SQIVND (reference sequence). The CDR3: CASSREAAERTGELFF. The CDR3 DNA follows: TGTGCCAGTAGTAGAGAGGCCGCCGAGAGGACCGGGGAGCTGTTTTTT. Variable domain in full (rest from reference TRBV19 and TRBJ2-2): DGGITQSPKYLFRKEGQNVTLSCEQNLNHDAMYWYRQDPGQGLRLIYYSQIVNDFQKGDIAEGYSVSREKKESFPLTVTSAQKNPTAFYLCASSREAAERTGELFFGEGSRLTVL.

The chain is built from TRBV13 and TRBJ2-7, with D perhaps TRBD1 (6 bases). V shed 5 bases and J shed 4 bases, with 18 bases lying between them. The CDR3 is 15 amino acids. Germline V gene data show CDR1 as PRHDT and CDR2 as FYEKMQ (reference sequence). For the CDR3, the DNA is TGTGCCAGCAGCCCCGGGACAACAATGGAATACGAGCAGTACTTC. As protein: CASSPGTTMEYEQYF.

The chain uses TRBV7-3 and TRBJ2-2, with D maybe TRBD2 (6 bases). The CDR3 has 14 residues. In germline, CDR1 is SGHTA, CDR2 FQGTGA. The ends were cut back, 6 bases at V and 4 bases at J, with 12 bases in the middle. The CDR3 region is CASRPGTGTGELFF. As DNA, the CDR3 is TGTGCCAGCAGACCCGGGACTGGCACCGGGGAGCTGTTTTTT.

The chain is built from TRBV7-2 and TRBJ2-1; D gene ambiguous. This CDR3 contains 14 residues. Germline lookup yields CDR1 SGHTA and CDR2 FQGNSA. The germline V and J ends were trimmed by 2 bases and 2 bases, with 7 bases remaining between them. The CDR3 loop reads CASSLSLAYNEQFF. The CDR3 DNA reads as TGTGCCAGCAGCTTAAGCCTAGCCTACAATGAGCAGTTCTTC.

On this clone itself: The sample contains more than one DNA sequence encoding this CDR3. The V and J genes are TRBV7-9 and TRBJ1-1; TRBD1 matches 9 bases. Germline V gene data show CDR1 as SEHNR and CDR2 as FQNEAQ (reference sequence). Trimming removed 1 base from V and 4 bases from J; junction bases left unmatched: 1. CDR3 length equals 14 residues. This CDR3 reads CASSLGTGATEAFF. CDR3 DNA: TGTGCCAGCAGCTTAGGGACAGGGGCCACTGAAGCTTTCTTT.

The rearrangement uses TRBV7-2 and TRBJ1-2, with a possible D match to TRBD1 (6 bases). Trimming removed 8 bases from V and 8 bases from J, with 24 bases in between. This CDR3 has 15 residues. Per germline, CDR1 SGHTA and CDR2 FQGNSA. The CDR3 loop is CASVSVDGGRAGYTF. The CDR3, as DNA: TGTGCCAGCGTCTCGGTGGACGGGGGGCGCGCCGGCTACACCTTC.

The chain has TRBV4-3 and TRBJ2-7, with D possibly TRBD2 on 6 matching bases. In germline, CDR1 is LGHNA, CDR2 YSLEER. The CDR3 covers 16 residues. The V end lost 4 bases, the J end lost 5 bases, and 21 bases lay between the germline ends. CDR3 region: CASSRGTARAPHEQYF. In DNA form, the CDR3 reads TGCGCCAGCAGCCGCGGGACGGCGAGGGCTCCCCACGAGCAGTACTTC.

The chain employs TRBV18 and TRBJ2-7; 8 bases fit TRBD1. Per germline, CDR1 KGHSH and CDR2 LQKENI. The CDR3 totals 16 residues. Germline trimming cut 3 bases from V and 2 bases from J; bases unmatched to any gene: 9. Here the CDR3 DNA reads TGTGCCAGCTCACCTGCTCCGGACAGGGTGCCCTACGAGCAGTACTTC. It translates to CASSPAPDRVPYEQYF.

V gene TRBV27 combines with J gene TRBJ2-6, with 12 bases matching TRBD1. Germline V gives CDR1 MNHEY, CDR2 SMNVEV (reference sequence). Unmatched junction bases numbered 4, after V lost 1 base and J lost 0 bases. This CDR3 is 19 amino acids long. The CDR3: CASSLLGTGGPSGANVLTF. As DNA, the CDR3 is TGTGCCAGCAGTTTATTGGGGACAGGGGGCCCCTCTGGGGCCAACGTCCTGACTTTC.

The V gene is TRBV9, the J gene TRBJ2-7; D gene uncertain. This CDR3 contains 14 residues. Germline CDR1 reads SGDLS; CDR2 reads YYNGEE. Trimming pared 0 bases from V and 1 base from J, leaving 8 bases between. CDR3: CASSVDGLSYEQYF. The CDR3 bases are TGTGCCAGCAGCGTAGATGGGCTTTCCTACGAGCAGTACTTC.

The gene calls are TRBV28 and TRBJ2-7; D unclear. The CDR3 totals 14 residues. Germline V gene sequence: CDR1 MDHEN, CDR2 SYDVKM. Trimming shortened V by 5 bases and J by 3 bases, and 14 bases separated the two germline ends. The CDR3 region is CASSPTPENYEQYF. The CDR3, as DNA: TGTGCCAGCAGTCCCACACCAGAAAACTACGAGCAGTACTTC.

The V call is TRBV7-7, the J call TRBJ2-5, with 7 bases lining up with TRBD1. This CDR3 comprises 14 residues. The ends lost 3 bases at V and 2 bases at J; junction bases unmatched: 3. Germline V lookup: CDR1 SSHAT, CDR2 FNYEAQ (reference sequence). The CDR3: CASSLGQTQETQYF. The CDR3 nucleotides are TGTGCCAGCAGCTTGGGACAGACACAAGAGACCCAGTACTTC.

The CDR3 DNA is TGTGCCACCCTGTGGGACAGGTCCTACAATGAGCAGTTCTTC. This encodes CATLWDRSYNEQFF. V is TRBV5-8 and J is TRBJ2-1; 8 nucleotides agree with TRBD1. The ends lost 9 bases at V and 1 base at J; junction bases unmatched: 6. The germline gives CDR1 SGHTS, CDR2 YDEGEE. The CDR3 runs to 14 residues.

The V and J genes are TRBV9 and TRBJ2-1, with 10 bases matching TRBD1. Trimming took 3 bases from V and 4 from J; bases not matched to a gene: 10. The CDR3 contains 17 residues. Germline lookup yields CDR1 SGDLS and CDR2 YYNGEE. The CDR3 spells CASSARPGQGRYNEQFF. DNA for the CDR3: TGTGCCAGCAGCGCGAGACCGGGACAGGGGAGGTACAATGAGCAGTTCTTC.